This TCR beta chain was identified during a study of CD8 T cells in ankylosing spondylitis (dated 2017 in TCRdb). In terms of the full investigation: The study set out to find disease-linked TCR variants by profiling T cell receptor beta repertoires in ankylosing spondylitis patients and healthy donors. The full study cohort was made up of 25 ankylosing spondylitis patients and approximately 100 healthy donors. Peripheral blood was sampled, and synovial fluid was also collected from ankylosing spondylitis patients.

The sequencer listed for this sample is Illumina HiSeq 2500. Quantitative 5'-RACE with molecular barcodes was the method used to prepare the TCR beta libraries. The study's own analysis went as follows. Disease-linked TCR variants were identified with a new computational method built on a probabilistic model of VDJ rearrangement. Starting from the raw public reads, TCRdb applied fastp trimming at Q25, assembled clones with MiXCR and retained in-frame beta chains. Identical CDR3 proteins give one entry, which carries the most common genes and DNA. These V and J calls rely on TCRdb rather than the paper's analysis. Present in this sample are over 100,000 distinct CDR3 sequences, about 6.4% of which were seen just once. Of the sample, 12% falls within the top ten clones. The CDR3 covers 12 residues, taking in both the cysteine and the phenylalanine. The kept DNA is CDR3 alone, 36 bases in frame from the first base. Relative to germline, V is 5 bases shorter and J is 5 bases shorter, with 10 bases between their ends. In the germline V gene, CDR1 corresponds to KGHSH and CDR2 to LQKENI.

This clonotype was found a few times. It lacks a known antigen. No much larger clonotype is one base removed from it; base qualities were not supplied. Study-level results and caveats: The disease-linked clones showed a CD8+ phenotype and occurred at relatively low frequencies in peripheral blood. A TCR beta motif made up of eight highly homologous amino acid variants appeared to be characteristic of blood from ankylosing spondylitis patients. Some motif variants had previously been reported in the synovial fluid and blood of reactive arthritis patients, which suggests shared mechanisms of disease initiation. Significant enrichment of the disease-linked clones was reported in matched synovial fluid samples from ankylosing spondylitis patients.

The chain was built from TRBV18 and TRBJ2-7; there is no confident call for the D gene. The specimen was blood, either unsorted or a sorted T cell fraction (not recorded which). The clonotype originates from a male donor with ankylosing spondylitis or in good health (not recorded which). The nucleotides are TGTGCCAGCTCAGCTATTAGGGACGAGCAGTACTTC. Its protein product is CASSAIRDEQYF.